One sample yielded the 16 T cell receptor beta chains listed below, sequenced in a study of tumor and adjacent non-tumor tissue in lung cancer. No cell sorting was done before RNA was extracted from the tissue. A modified ARM-PCR protocol with three rounds of nested PCR amplified TCRbeta. From the multiplex PCR reads, TCRdb called clonotypes with MiXCR, one entry per CDR3 protein. Among approximately 90,000 distinct CDR3 sequences listed, about 72% were seen once. The sequenced material came from lung tumor tissue. All receptors come from a man in his fifties or sixties with non-small cell lung cancer.

The chain joins TRBV21-1 to TRBJ2-1; TRBD1 is taken as the D call from the table, unchecked against the DNA. TRBV21-1 is listed as a pseudogene. This CDR3 is 16 amino acids long. The CDR3 reads CASNSRTPPSYNEQFF. In DNA, the CDR3 is TGTGCCAGCAACTCTCGGACTCCCCCCTCCTACAATGAGCAGTTCTTC.

Turning to this clonotype: Germline is not matched at one junction end, which may reflect a read error. The genes are TRBV4-1 and TRBJ2-3, with 7 bases lining up with TRBD1. Germline V gene lookup returns CDR1 MGHRA and CDR2 YSYEKL. CDR3 length equals 17 residues. This CDR3 reads CASSQDRERGRQDTQYF. CDR3 sequence (DNA): TGCGCCAGCAGCCAAGATCGGGAAAGGGGGCGACAAGATACACAGTATTTT.

This chain uses TRBV29-1 with TRBJ1-1, with TRBD1 as a possible D gene (5 bases). Trimming cost V 3 bases and J 12 bases, with 20 bases left between them. CDR3 length: 13 amino acids. CDR1 is SQVTM, CDR2 ANQGSEA, per germline. CDR3 region: CSVEAQGAWRTFF. DNA for the CDR3: TGCAGCGTTGAGGCGCAAGGGGCTTGGCGAACTTTCTTT. The complete variable domain, with remaining parts taken from reference TRBV29-1 and TRBJ1-1, reads SAVISQKPSRDICQRGTSLTIQCQVDSQVTMMFWYRQQPGQSLTLIATANQGSEATYESGFVIDKFPISRPNLTFSTLTVSNMSPEDSSIYLCSVEAQGAWRTFFGQGTRLTVV.

The genes are TRBV6-6 and TRBJ1-5, with 8 bases that match TRBD1. Germline CDR1 is MNHNY and CDR2 is SVGAGI (reference sequence). J gave up 0 bases and V 5 bases, and 18 bases lay outside the gene matches. This CDR3 region has 20 residues. The CDR3 region is CASSHHCGQGISISNQPQHF. CDR3 DNA sequence: TGTGCCAGCAGTCACCATTGTGGACAGGGCATTTCAATTAGCAATCAGCCCCAGCATTTT.

A remark on this clonotype: One end of the junction does not line up with germline, which may come from a read error. J is TRBJ1-1 and V is TRBV11-1; 8 positions match TRBD1. Germline CDR1 reads SGHAT; CDR2 reads FQDESV (reference sequence). This CDR3 spans 14 amino acids. The CDR3 loop is CASSLNRGNIEAFF. In DNA form, the CDR3 reads TGTGCCAGCAGTTTAAACAGGGGGAACATTGAAGCTTTCTTT.

This clonotype was seen only a few times. A much larger clonotype is one base distant, so this may be a read error. The chain employs TRBV20-1 and TRBJ1-3; D gene unclear. Per germline, CDR1 DFQATT and CDR2 SNEGSKA (reference sequence). This CDR3 region has 11 residues. CDR3 in amino acids: CSAMKGNTTYF. CDR3 nucleotides: TGCAGTGCTATGAAGGGAAACACCACATATTTT.

A remark on this clonotype: This may arise from a read error, as a much more abundant clone is one base away. This chain uses TRBV28 with TRBJ1-5; no clear D. This CDR3 contains 14 residues. Trimming pared 7 bases from V and 5 bases from J, leaving 15 bases between. The germline V gene encodes CDR1 MDHEN and CDR2 SYDVKM. CDR3 coding DNA: TGTGCCAGCACTTTTCGGCAGCCAGATCAGCCCCAGCATTTT. Amino acids: CASTFRQPDQPQHF.

Notes on this clonotype: This may be a read error, as it is one base from a much larger clone. The conserved phenylalanine or tryptophan normally closing the CDR3 is absent here, so this likely arose from a read error. The chain recombines TRBV30 with TRBJ2-1, with D maybe TRBD2 (5 bases). From germline, CDR1 is GTSNPN and CDR2 SVGIG (reference sequence). The V end lost 2 bases, the J end lost 4 bases, and 12 bases lay between the germline ends. CDR3 length: 14 residues. CDR3: CAWSRVGGYNEQFL. The CDR3 region has the DNA TGTGCCTGGAGTCGGGTGGGCGGGTACAATGAGCAGTTCTTA.

Comments on this clonotype: At one boundary the junction diverges from the germline segment, which might be a read error. The chain combines TRBV5-1 with TRBJ2-5, with a possible D match to TRBD2 (5 bases). CDR1 and CDR2 from the germline V gene are SGHRS and YFSETQ. This CDR3 has 13 residues. The chain's CDR3 is CASSFEGLETQHF. CDR3 nucleotide sequence: TGCGCCAGCAGCTTCGAGGGCTTGGAGACTCAGCACTTC.

For this clonotype: One end of the junction varies from germline; a read error may be responsible. The chain couples TRBV11-2 to TRBJ2-2; the match to TRBD2 covers 7 bases. Germline values: CDR1 SGHAT, CDR2 FQNNGV. The CDR3 is 15 residues long. The CDR3 sequence: CATSNSGTNTGELFF. Written as DNA, the CDR3 is TGTGCCACCAGCAACAGCGGGACGAACACCGGGGAGTTGTTTTTT. Supplemented by reference TRBV11-2 and TRBJ2-2, the full variable domain reads EAGVAQSPRYKIIEKRQSVAFWCNPISGHATLYWYQQILGQGPKLLIQFQNNGVVDDSQLPKDRFSAERLKGVDSTLKIQPAKLEDSAVYLCATSNSGTNTGELFFGEGSRLTVL.

CDR3 DNA: TGCACCGGCAGCCAGGTTATGCGGGAGTCCTACAATGAGCAGTTCTTC. It specifies CTGSQVMRESYNEQFF. V is TRBV4-1 and J is TRBJ2-1; 7 bases are shared with TRBD2. The CDR3 is 16 amino acids. The germline CDR1 and CDR2 sequences are MGHRA and YSYEKL.

Notes on this clonotype: A junction boundary mismatches the germline segment, possibly from a read error. This chain joins TRBV6-5 and TRBJ2-2, with 7 bases fitting TRBD1. The CDR3 length is 15 residues. Germline loops: CDR1 MNHEY, CDR2 SVGAGI. CDR3 residues: CASISGTVNTGELFF. The CDR3 coding sequence is TGTGCCAGCATTTCCGGGACAGTGAACACCGGGGAACTGTTTTTT.

As for this clonotype: A read error may produce the germline difference seen at one junction end. The genes are TRBV12-3 or TRBV12-4 and TRBJ1-2, with TRBD1 as a possible D gene (6 bases). The CDR3 totals 11 residues. CDR3 DNA sequence: TGTACCAGCCGACCGTCGGGGGGCTACATCTTC. Its protein is CTSRPSGGYIF.

As to this clonotype: An end of the junction does not agree with germline; a read error may underlie this. The chain carries TRBV6-1 and TRBJ2-3; D is unresolved. CDR1 is MNHNS, CDR2 SASEGT, per germline. The CDR3 consists of 12 residues. CDR3 bases: TGTGCCAGCAGCCTAAATGCGGATACACAGTATTTT. Encoded protein: CASSLNADTQYF.

V is TRBV6-5 and J is TRBJ2-2, with 7 bases lining up with TRBD2. The V segment lost 9 bases and the J segment 4 bases; nucleotides outside the gene matches: 11. This CDR3 has 15 amino acids. The germline CDR1 and CDR2 sequences are MNHEY and SVGAGI. CDR3 sequence (DNA): TGTGCCAGTAGCCCCCCTGGGAGGGTCACCGGGGAGCTGTTTTTT. Translation gives CASSPPGRVTGELFF.

This clonotype was seen repeatedly, ten times or more. J is TRBJ2-7 and V is TRBV6-5; 9 nucleotides align to TRBD2. The germline V gene has CDR1 MNHEY and CDR2 SVGAGI. CDR3 length: 15 residues. V was clipped by 2 bases and J by 6 bases; unmatched bases: 8. The CDR3 nucleotides read TGTGCCAGCAGTTACGGCGCGGGAGGGAGGGGCGAGCAGTACTTC. This codes for CASSYGAGGRGEQYF.